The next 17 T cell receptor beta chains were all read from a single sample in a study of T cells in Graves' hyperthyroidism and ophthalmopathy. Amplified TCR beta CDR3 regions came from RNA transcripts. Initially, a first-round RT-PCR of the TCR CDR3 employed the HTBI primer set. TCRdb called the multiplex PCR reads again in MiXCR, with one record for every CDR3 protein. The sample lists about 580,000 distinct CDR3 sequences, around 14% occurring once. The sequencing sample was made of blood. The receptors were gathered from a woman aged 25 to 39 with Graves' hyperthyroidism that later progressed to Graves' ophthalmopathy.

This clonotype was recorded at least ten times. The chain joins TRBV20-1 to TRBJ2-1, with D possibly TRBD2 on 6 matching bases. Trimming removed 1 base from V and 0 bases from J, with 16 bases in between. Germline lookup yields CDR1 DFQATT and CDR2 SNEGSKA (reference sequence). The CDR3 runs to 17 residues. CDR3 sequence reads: CSARGASGLISYNEQFF. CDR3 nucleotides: TGCAGTGCTAGAGGAGCAAGCGGGCTCATCTCCTACAATGAGCAGTTCTTC.

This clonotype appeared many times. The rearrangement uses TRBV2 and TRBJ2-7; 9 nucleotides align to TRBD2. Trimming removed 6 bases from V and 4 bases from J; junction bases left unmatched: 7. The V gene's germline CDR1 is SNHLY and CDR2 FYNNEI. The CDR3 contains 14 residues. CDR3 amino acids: CASSDRLAVYEQYF. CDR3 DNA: TGTGCCAGCAGCGACAGACTAGCGGTATACGAGCAGTACTTC.

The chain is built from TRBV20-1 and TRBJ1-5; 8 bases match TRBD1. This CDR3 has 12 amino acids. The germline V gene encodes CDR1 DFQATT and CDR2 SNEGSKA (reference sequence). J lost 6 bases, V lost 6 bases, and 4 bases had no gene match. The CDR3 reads CSARTGIQPQHF. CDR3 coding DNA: TGCAGTGCCAGGACAGGGATTCAGCCCCAGCATTTT.

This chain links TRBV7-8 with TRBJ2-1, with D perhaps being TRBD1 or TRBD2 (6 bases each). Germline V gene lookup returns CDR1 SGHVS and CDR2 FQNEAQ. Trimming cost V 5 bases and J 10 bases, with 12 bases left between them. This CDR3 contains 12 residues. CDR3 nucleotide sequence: TGTGCCAGCAGCCAGAGGGGGGAGGAGCAGTTCTTC. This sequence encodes CASSQRGEEQFF.

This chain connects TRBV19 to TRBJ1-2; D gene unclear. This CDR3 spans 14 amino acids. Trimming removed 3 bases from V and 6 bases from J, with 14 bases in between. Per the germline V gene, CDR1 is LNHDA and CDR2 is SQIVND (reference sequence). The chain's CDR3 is CASSIEPVLHGYTF. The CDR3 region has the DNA TGTGCCAGTAGTATCGAACCGGTACTACATGGCTACACCTTC.

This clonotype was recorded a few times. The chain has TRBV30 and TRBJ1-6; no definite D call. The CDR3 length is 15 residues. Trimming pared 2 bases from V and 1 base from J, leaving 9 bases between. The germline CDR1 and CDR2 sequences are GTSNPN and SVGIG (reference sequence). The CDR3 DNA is TGTGCCTGGAGTCGCGACGGTTCCTATAATTCACCCCTCCACTTT. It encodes CAWSRDGSYNSPLHF. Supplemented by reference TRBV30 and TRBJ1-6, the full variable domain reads SQTIHQWPATLVQPVGSPLSLECTVEGTSNPNLYWYRQAAGRGLQLLFYSVGIGQISSEVPQNLSASRPQDRQFILSSKKLLLSDSGFYLCAWSRDGSYNSPLHFGNGTRLTVT.

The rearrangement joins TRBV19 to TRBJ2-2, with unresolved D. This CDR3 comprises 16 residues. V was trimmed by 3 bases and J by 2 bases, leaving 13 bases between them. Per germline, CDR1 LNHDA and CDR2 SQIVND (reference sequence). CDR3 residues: CASSIPPGANTGELFF. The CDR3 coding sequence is TGTGCCAGTAGTATCCCCCCAGGAGCAAACACCGGGGAGCTGTTTTTT.

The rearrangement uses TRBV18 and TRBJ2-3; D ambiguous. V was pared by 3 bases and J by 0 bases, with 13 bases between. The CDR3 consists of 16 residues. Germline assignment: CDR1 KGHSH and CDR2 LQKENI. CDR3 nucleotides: TGTGCCAGCTCACCGATTCAAAGGAGTAGCACAGATACGCAGTATTTT. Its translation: CASSPIQRSSTDTQYF.

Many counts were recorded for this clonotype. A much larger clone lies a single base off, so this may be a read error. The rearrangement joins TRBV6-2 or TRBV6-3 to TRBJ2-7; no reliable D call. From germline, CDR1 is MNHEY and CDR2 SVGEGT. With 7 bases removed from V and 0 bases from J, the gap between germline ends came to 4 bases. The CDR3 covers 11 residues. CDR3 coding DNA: TGTGCCAGCACCTCCTCCTACGAGCAGTACTTC. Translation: CASTSSYEQYF.

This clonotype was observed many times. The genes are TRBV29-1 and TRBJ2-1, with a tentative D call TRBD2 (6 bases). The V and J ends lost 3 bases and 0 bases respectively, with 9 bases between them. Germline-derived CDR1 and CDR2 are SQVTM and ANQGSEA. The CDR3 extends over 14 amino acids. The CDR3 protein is CSVEEGLSYNEQFF. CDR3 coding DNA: TGCAGCGTTGAGGAGGGTCTCTCCTACAATGAGCAGTTCTTC.

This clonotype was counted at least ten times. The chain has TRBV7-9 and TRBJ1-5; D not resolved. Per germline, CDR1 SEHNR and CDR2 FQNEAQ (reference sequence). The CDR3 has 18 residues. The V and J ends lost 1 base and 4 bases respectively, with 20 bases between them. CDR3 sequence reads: CASSLGVNLETGNQPQHF. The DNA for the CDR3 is TGTGCCAGCAGCTTAGGGGTTAATCTTGAGACGGGGAATCAGCCCCAGCATTTT.

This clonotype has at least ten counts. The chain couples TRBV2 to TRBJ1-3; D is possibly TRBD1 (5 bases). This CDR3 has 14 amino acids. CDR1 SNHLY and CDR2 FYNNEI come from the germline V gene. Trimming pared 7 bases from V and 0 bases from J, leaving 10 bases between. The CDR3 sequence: CASMYRSSGNTIYF. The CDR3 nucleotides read TGTGCCAGCATGTACAGGAGCTCTGGAAACACCATATATTTT.

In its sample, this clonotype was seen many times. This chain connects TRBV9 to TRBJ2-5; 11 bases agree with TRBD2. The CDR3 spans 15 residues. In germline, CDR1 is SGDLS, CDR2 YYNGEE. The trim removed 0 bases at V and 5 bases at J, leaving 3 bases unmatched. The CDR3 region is CASSVGLAGGETQYF. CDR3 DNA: TGTGCCAGCAGCGTAGGGCTAGCGGGAGGTGAGACCCAGTACTTC.

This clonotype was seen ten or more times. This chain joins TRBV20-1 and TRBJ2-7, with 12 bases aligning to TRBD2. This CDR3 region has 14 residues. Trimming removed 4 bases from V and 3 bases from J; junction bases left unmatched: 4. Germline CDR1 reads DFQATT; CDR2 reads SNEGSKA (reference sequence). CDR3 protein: CSAKGLAGSYEQYF. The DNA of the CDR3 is TGCAGTGCTAAGGGACTAGCGGGTAGCTACGAGCAGTACTTC.

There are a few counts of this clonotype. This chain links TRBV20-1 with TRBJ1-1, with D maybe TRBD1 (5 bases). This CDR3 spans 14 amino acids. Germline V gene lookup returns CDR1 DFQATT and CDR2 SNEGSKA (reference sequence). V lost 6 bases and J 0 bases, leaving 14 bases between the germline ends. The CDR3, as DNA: TGCAGTGCGCCCAAGGGAGGGGTGAACACTGAAGCTTTCTTT. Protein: CSAPKGGVNTEAFF.

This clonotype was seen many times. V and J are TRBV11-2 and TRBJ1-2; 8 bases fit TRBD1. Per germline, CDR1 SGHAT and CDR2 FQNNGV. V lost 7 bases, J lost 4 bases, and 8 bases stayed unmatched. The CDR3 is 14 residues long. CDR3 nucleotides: TGTGCCAGCACCCAATCCAGGGGGCCCTATGGCTACACCTTC. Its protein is CASTQSRGPYGYTF.

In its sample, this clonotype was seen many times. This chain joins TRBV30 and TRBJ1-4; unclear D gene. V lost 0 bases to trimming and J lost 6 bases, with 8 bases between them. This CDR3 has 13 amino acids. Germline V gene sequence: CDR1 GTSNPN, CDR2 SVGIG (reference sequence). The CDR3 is CAWSVGLDEKLFF. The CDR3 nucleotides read TGTGCCTGGAGTGTAGGACTCGATGAAAAACTGTTTTTT.